This TCR beta chain was captured by sequencing in a study of early T cells in non-severe SARS-CoV-2 infection. Study-wide context: RNA in bulk from unsorted whole blood was sequenced, and chains were unpaired.

This clonotype was observed a handful of times. V lost 4 bases and J 7 bases, leaving 14 bases between the germline ends. The CDR3 runs 13 residues. Germline CDR1 and CDR2: SGHRS and YFSETQ. The protocol attached unique molecular identifiers to individual cDNA molecules. TCRdb redid the calling of the 5' RACE reads with MiXCR, one entry per CDR3 protein. Of around 77,000 distinct CDR3 sequences in the sample, 13% to 15% are singletons; the top ten hold nearly 4%. The material sequenced was whole blood, taken at baseline. The receptor's source is an adult who was a healthcare worker with PCR-confirmed SARS-CoV-2 infection or an uninfected control (not recorded which). The chain joins TRBV5-1 to TRBJ1-2, with D perhaps TRBD1 (6 bases). The CDR3 sequence: CASSVQGEGGYTF. CDR3 bases: TGCGCCAGCAGCGTACAGGGCGAGGGTGGCTACACCTTC.